This TCR beta chain was sequenced for a study of OX40 agonist ivuxolimab in advanced cancers. Overall study: Hepatocellular carcinoma, melanoma, renal cell or head and neck cancer was diagnosed in the dose-escalation patients.

This CDR3 region has 13 residues. Per germline, CDR1 ENHRY and CDR2 SYGVKD. Trimming took off 0 bases at V and 4 bases at J, with 6 bases between the two ends. Measured with immunoSEQ multiplex PCR; TCRdb has only the in-frame clones, and not every one. This sample yields roughly 60,000 clones, of which 75% to 95% are seen a single time; around 0.42% belongs to the top ten. This sample comprised CD4+ or CD8+ T cells sorted from blood, obtained in a trial of the OX40 agonist ivuxolimab. The chain couples TRBV10-3 to TRBJ2-5; no firm D call. The receptor's source is an adult with an advanced solid tumor such as melanoma, head and neck, liver or kidney cancer. CDR3 region: CAISESTRETQYF. The CDR3 nucleotides are TGTGCCATCAGTGAGTCGACGAGAGAGACCCAGTACTTC.